The present entry profiles one TCR beta chain with its context. These data belong to a study of PD-L1 blockade in urothelial cancer. Study context: T cells numbered a median of approximately 150,000 in the blood samples.

The authors spiked synthetic TCR analog templates into each PCR. Only in-frame clones appear in the TCRdb table, and some are missing; sequencing was by immunoSEQ multiplex PCR. This sample yields 120,000 or so clones, of which about 82% are seen a single time; about 2.4% belongs to the top ten. Time point in this sample: peripheral blood 6 weeks after treatment start. Patients had urothelial carcinoma that was locally advanced or metastatic. There were between 1 and 8 samples from each patient, taken pretreatment and on-treatment. The germline V gene encodes CDR1 SGDLS and CDR2 YYNGEE. The CDR3 covers 15 residues. The V end lost 0 bases, the J end lost 0 bases, and 7 bases lay between the germline ends.

The sequence was obtained from a middle-aged man with urothelial cancer. This sequence joins TRBV9 and TRBJ1-5, with unresolved D. Sequencing was performed on PBMCs, taken around atezolizumab (anti-PD-L1) treatment. This CDR3 reads CASSVDGNSNQPQHF. The DNA for the CDR3 is TGTGCCAGCAGCGTAGACGGGAATAGCAATCAGCCCCAGCATTTT.